This TCR beta chain was sequenced in a study of blood T cell repertoires in COVID-19. Clones were sequenced by immunoSEQ multiplex PCR, and TCRdb holds only the in-frame ones, with some missing. The sample yields approximately 230,000 clones, around 86% seen once. The CDR3 consists of 13 residues. With 4 bases removed from V and 8 bases from J, the gap between germline ends came to 12 bases. CDR1 MNHEY and CDR2 SMNVEV come from the germline V gene (reference sequence). The sequence came from a man aged 25-40 years who had recovered from COVID-19. The chain recombines TRBV27 with TRBJ1-3; no clear D. Sequenced sample: peripheral blood. In DNA form, the CDR3 reads TGTGCCAGCAGTTGGTCGGGTTCGGACACCATATATTTT. Residues: CASSWSGSDTIYF.